The next 3 T cell receptor beta chains were all read from a single sample in a study of spatial heterogeneity in lung cancer (dated by TCRdb to the late 2010s). The time point tag for this specimen amounts to: sample taken at primary tumor resection. The method was 5' RACE. The sample was run on a NextSeq 500. TCRdb applied fastp at Q25 and MiXCR to the public reads, then kept only in-frame beta chains. Rows are unified per CDR3 protein, each entry keeping the most common DNA and genes. This sample lists 4,500 to 6,000 distinct CDR3 sequences; approximately 13% were detected once. Roughly 21% of the sample lies in the top ten. This specimen consisted of normal lung tissue next to the tumor, obtained at surgery. Source of these receptors: a female donor with early-stage non-small cell lung cancer.

The gene calls are TRBV28 and TRBJ2-3; maybe TRBD2 (6 bases). Germline V gene sequence: CDR1 MDHEN, CDR2 SYDVKM. V dropped 3 bases and J dropped 1 base, with 14 bases sitting between them. The CDR3 is 16 amino acids. The CDR3 sequence is CASSFFGGIRTDTQYF. The CDR3 DNA reads TGTGCCAGCAGTTTTTTCGGCGGGATCCGCACAGATACGCAGTATTTT.

This clonotype was found many times. V usage is TRBV7-3 and J usage is TRBJ1-1, with 8 bases identical to TRBD1. This CDR3 comprises 15 residues. The V gene's germline CDR1 is SGHTA and CDR2 FQGTGA. With V trimmed by 5 bases and J by 1 base, 6 bases remained unmatched. CDR3 residues: CASSAQGAGNTEAFF. CDR3 bases: TGTGCCAGCAGCGCTCAGGGGGCCGGGAACACTGAAGCTTTCTTT.

This clonotype was seen ten or more times. J is TRBJ2-7 and V is TRBV28; possible D gene TRBD1, 5 bases. In germline, CDR1 is MDHEN, CDR2 SYDVKM. Trimming took off 5 bases at V and 4 bases at J, with 24 bases between the two ends. The length of the CDR3 is 17 residues. The CDR3: CASSNRKPQAKEYEQYF. CDR3 coding DNA: TGTGCCAGCAGTAACAGGAAACCTCAAGCGAAAGAATACGAGCAGTACTTC.